This T cell receptor beta chain was recorded in a study of blood T cell repertoires in COVID-19. On the study more broadly: The United States, Italy and Spain provided the acute and convalescent COVID-19 samples. Nucleic acid was either cDNA or gDNA, and it came from T cells, B-cell-depleted T cells, or PBMCs.

The CDR3 has 14 amino acids. Trimming cost V 6 bases and J 4 bases; bases outside gene matches: 6. Germline lookup yields CDR1 PRHDT and CDR2 FYEKMQ (reference sequence). Per the study methods: Scientists estimated how many nucleated cells there were by amplifying reference gene primers. This table comes from immunoSEQ multiplex PCR, and its TCRdb copy is limited to in-frame clones, with some not included. The V and J calls and the clone size are those of that table, but D and trimming were determined from the DNA. Of more than 250,000 clones in the sample, more than 70% were seen once. Sequencing used peripheral blood. The sequence was collected from a young man who had recovered from COVID-19. V usage is TRBV13 and J usage is TRBJ1-1; 9 nucleotides match TRBD1. The CDR3, as DNA: TGTGCCAGCAGACTACAGGGGGCGAGCACTGAAGCTTTCTTT. This translates into CASRLQGASTEAFF.